The rows below give T cell receptor beta chains drawn from one sample of a study of blood T cell repertoires in COVID-19. Using immunoSEQ multiplex PCR, the repertoire was profiled, and TCRdb retains in-frame clones only, with some absent. Among 350,000 or so clones listed, more than 75% were seen once. The specimen sequenced was PBMCs or T cells enriched from blood (not recorded which). The receptors come from a woman in her thirties who had recovered from COVID-19. Each CDR3 is given with its conserved first and last residue. Fields, in order: clone size, J gene, V gene, CDR3 protein. Part of the rows lack a size; the others show once, few, many or a class for expanded clones.

. TRBJ2-4 TRBV4-2 CASSQDPTGGVAKNIQYF
. TRBJ1-1 TRBV2 CASISDRDTEAFF
. TRBJ2-2 TRBV18 CASSPRSHGGGTGELFF
once TRBJ1-4 TRBV2 CASLREPGGKLFF
once TRBJ1-5 TRBV30 CAWSEGTRNQPQHF
. TRBJ1-2 TRBV28 CASTNGGNHYGYTF
. TRBJ2-7 TRBV9 CASSTGQGAGDEQYF
once TRBJ1-4 TRBV7-2 CASSPRDRRGEKLFF
. TRBJ1-2 TRBV7-9 CASSLAPYGYTF
. TRBJ2-5 TRBV12-5 CASGLGLASAGAQYF
. TRBJ2-5 TRBV5-1 CASSLGQAGRETQYF
. TRBJ1-1 TRBV10-1 CASSESRGYTEAFF
. TRBJ1-2 TRBV5-8 CASSLVGTAFMSLGYTF
. TRBJ2-7 TRBV29-1 CSVEARDRSSYEQYF
. TRBJ1-1 TRBV11-2 CASSLGGSYTEAFF
. TRBJ2-7 TRBV11-2 CASSLGTSYEQYF
. TRBJ2-3 TRBV19 CASSIDVEAEETQYF
few TRBJ1-4 TRBV9 CASSVASSNEKLFF
. TRBJ2-7 TRBV3-1/TRBV3-2 CASSQEREGRNEQYF
. TRBJ1-2 TRBV3-1/TRBV3-2 CASSQEQGQSGGYTF
. TRBJ2-3 TRBV3-1/TRBV3-2 CAAGSSAPGHF
. TRBJ2-6 TRBV19 CASSKMTGPGGNSGANVLTF
. TRBJ1-2 TRBV12-3/TRBV12-4 CASSRDRGLGYTF
once TRBJ2-3 TRBV12-5 CASGLARGTGRDTQYF
. TRBJ1-2 TRBV28 CASSLGIRDNTGYTF
. TRBJ2-4 TRBV21-1 CASSKGYCGQNKKTLAKNIQYF
few TRBJ2-1 TRBV7-2 CASSRPGVGEQFF
. TRBJ1-2 TRBV10-3 CAISESPGGDYGYTF
. TRBJ1-4 TRBV5-4 CASSSGLATNEKLFF
. TRBJ1-5 TRBV6-1 CASSEAGTGYQPQHF
once TRBJ1-5 TRBV2 CASSTGANQPQHF
once TRBJ2-3 TRBV29-1 CSAGSVAGGTDTQYF
once TRBJ1-4 TRBV7-9 CASSLERRTPNEKLFF
. TRBJ1-1 TRBV30 CAWTRRGGTEAFF
. TRBJ1-1 TRBV9 CASSVQASNTEAFF
. TRBJ1-2 TRBV27 CASKANLNYGYTF
. TRBJ2-7 TRBV7-6 CASSLGFAYEQYF
. TRBJ2-5 TRBV18 CASSIAGAIETQYF
. TRBJ1-4 TRBV25-1 CASAPGTVAVGNEKLFF
. TRBJ1-5 TRBV25-1 CASSEGAGGQPQHF
. TRBJ2-3 TRBV7-2 CASSPVGATDTQYF
once TRBJ2-7 TRBV7-2 CASSLLAGWSYEQYF
. TRBJ1-4 TRBV3-1/TRBV3-2 CASSQLITADEKLFF
. TRBJ1-2 TRBV3-1/TRBV3-2 CASSPGTGTNYGYTF
. TRBJ2-1 TRBV7-9 CASSSLYRVRRIGEQFF
. TRBJ1-2 TRBV7-2 CASSRKRQGIDYGYTF
. TRBJ1-1 TRBV5-1 CASTIPGLGAKGDTEAFF
. TRBJ1-3 TRBV6-5 CATQDSGNTIYF
. TRBJ1-1 TRBV28 CASSSGTSIVFF
. TRBJ1-5 TRBV2 CASSPGTAGQPQHF
. TRBJ2-1 TRBV5-6 CASSYSDEQFF
. TRBJ2-7 TRBV7-9 CASSIRDSSYEQYF
. TRBJ1-2 TRBV11-2 CASRDGGGAPKDTF